This TCR beta chain was recorded in a study of radiotherapy plus CTLA-4 blockade in lung cancer. Study context: Overall, approximately 19% of patients showed an objective response, while about 29% attained disease control. General study results and limits: Some TCR clones had been derived from tumors. These clones expanded in peripheral blood after radiotherapy plus ipilimumab. Per reports, early blood T cell clone dynamics, plus interferon-beta, forecast response most strongly.

Measured with immunoSEQ multiplex PCR; TCRdb has only the in-frame clones, and not every one. The data show some 78,000 clones, approximately 84% seen once. This clone has a handful of counts. Its antigen remains unidentified. The V gene lost 1 base and the J gene lost 8 bases, with 14 bases spanning the gap. Germline lookup yields CDR1 MGHRA and CDR2 YSYEKL. The CDR3 is made up of 15 amino acids. CTLA-4 blockade with ipilimumab, together with focal radiation, was given to patients with chemo-refractory metastatic non-small-cell lung cancer. The chain carries TRBV4-1 and TRBJ1-4, with a weak D call TRBD1 (6 bases). The clonotype comes from a human donor with non-small cell lung cancer who had a partial response to radiotherapy plus ipilimumab. The source material was peripheral blood, sampled from a patient treated with radiotherapy plus ipilimumab. CDR3 protein: CASSQAGHVEEKLFF. CDR3 coding DNA: TGCGCCAGCAGCCAAGCGGGACATGTGGAGGAAAAACTGTTTTTT.